Shown below are 14 T cell receptor beta chains from a single sample sequenced in a study of cytomegalovirus exposure and HLA in healthy donors. PCR involved 60 Vbeta and 13 Jbeta primers. TCRdb's copy holds only in-frame clones and misses some; the assay was immunoSEQ multiplex PCR. In all, the sample yields some 200,000 clones. The sequenced sample consisted of PBMCs. All receptors come from a boy between 10 and 17 years old in good health and CMV-seronegative.

The chain has TRBV11-2 and TRBJ1-3, with 8 nucleotides matching TRBD1. This CDR3 has 15 amino acids. Germline CDR1 is SGHAT and CDR2 is FQNNGV. J gave up 4 bases and V 4 bases, and 6 bases lay outside the gene matches. The CDR3 coding sequence is TGTGCCAGCAGCTCGCCGGGACAGGCAGGAAACACCATATATTTT. Its protein is CASSSPGQAGNTIYF.

The chain links TRBV6-5 to TRBJ2-5, with D possibly TRBD2 on 6 matching bases. Germline V gene lookup returns CDR1 MNHEY and CDR2 SVGAGI. The CDR3 spans 16 residues. Trimming cost V 0 bases and J 2 bases, with 13 bases left between them. The CDR3 DNA reads as TGTGCCAGCAGTTACTCCGGAGGGTTACTACAAGAGACCCAGTACTTC. Translating gives CASSYSGGLLQETQYF.

This chain connects TRBV28 to TRBJ2-1; D might be TRBD2 (5 bases). CDR1 MDHEN and CDR2 SYDVKM come from the germline V gene. The CDR3 sequence is 13 residues long. V lost 3 bases and J 7 bases, leaving 10 bases between the germline ends. CDR3 DNA sequence: TGTGCCAGCAGTTTCCCCCGGAGGAATGAGCAGTTCTTC. Amino acids: CASSFPRRNEQFF.

This sequence joins TRBV6-1 and TRBJ2-7; 9 bases are shared with TRBD1. The V and J ends lost 6 bases and 1 base, in that order; junction bases with no gene match: 7. The CDR3 length is 15 residues. Looked up from germline, CDR1 is MNHNS and CDR2 is SASEGT. For the CDR3, the DNA is TGTGCCAGCAGCATGGGACAGGGCGCGTCCTACGAGCAGTACTTC. The encoded protein is CASSMGQGASYEQYF.

The chain has TRBV28 and TRBJ2-7, with 7 bases that match TRBD1. Germline loops: CDR1 MDHEN, CDR2 SYDVKM. CDR3 length: 13 amino acids. J lost 1 base, V lost 5 bases, and 2 bases had no gene match. The CDR3: CASSGTESYEQYF. The DNA for the CDR3 is TGTGCCAGCAGTGGGACAGAATCCTACGAGCAGTACTTC.

The chain employs TRBV6-5 and TRBJ1-6, with D hard to call. Germline V CDR1 and CDR2: MNHEY, SVGAGI. This CDR3 contains 15 residues. V was shortened by 6 bases and J by 5 bases, with 14 bases between the two germline ends. In nucleotides, the CDR3 is TGTGCCAGCAGCCCTCGGGGTCTCCATAATTCACCCCTCCACTTT. This translates into CASSPRGLHNSPLHF.

The gene calls are TRBV29-1 and TRBJ1-1; no clear D gene. Germline V gives CDR1 SQVTM, CDR2 ANQGSEA. This CDR3 comprises 13 residues. Trimming cost V 7 bases and J 1 base, with 13 bases left between them. DNA of the CDR3: TGCAGCGCCGGGGTCAGGCCGAACACTGAAGCTTTCTTT. Translated: CSAGVRPNTEAFF.

This rearrangement joins TRBV27 to TRBJ2-1; D is uncertain. The germline V and J ends were trimmed by 1 base and 4 bases, with 8 bases remaining between them. The CDR3 covers 14 residues. Germline V gene lookup returns CDR1 MNHEY and CDR2 SMNVEV (reference sequence). The CDR3 protein is CASSLLKTYNEQFF. The CDR3 DNA reads as TGTGCCAGCAGTTTATTGAAAACTTACAATGAGCAGTTCTTC.

The chain links TRBV6-4 to TRBJ2-2, with D perhaps matching TRBD2 (5 bases). The CDR3 consists of 14 residues. CDR1 is MRHNA and CDR2 is SNTAGT in the germline V gene. V lost 0 bases to trimming and J lost 4 bases, with 6 bases between them. The CDR3 sequence is CASSDSEATGELFF. The CDR3 coding sequence is TGTGCCAGCAGTGACTCGGAGGCCACCGGGGAGCTGTTTTTT.

This chain joins TRBV4-1 and TRBJ1-5; TRBD1 might be the D (6 bases). The CDR3 is made up of 14 amino acids. CDR1 and CDR2 from the germline V gene are MGHRA and YSYEKL. The V gene lost 0 bases and the J gene lost 7 bases, with 10 bases spanning the gap. In nucleotides, the CDR3 is TGCGCCAGCAGCCAAGACCAGGGGACCCAGCCCCAGCATTTT. Translated: CASSQDQGTQPQHF.

V gene TRBV9 combines with J gene TRBJ2-1; no reliable D call. Trimming removed 0 bases from V and 7 bases from J, with 23 bases in between. The CDR3 covers 18 residues. Germline V gene sequence: CDR1 SGDLS, CDR2 YYNGEE. The CDR3 sequence is CASSVGSRKRYGFNEQFF. CDR3 DNA: TGTGCCAGCAGCGTAGGTTCCCGGAAGAGGTACGGGTTTAATGAGCAGTTCTTC.

The V gene is TRBV5-8, the J gene TRBJ2-7, with TRBD1 matching 7 bases. Germline-derived CDR1 and CDR2 are SGHTS and YDEGEE. The CDR3 contains 14 residues. The J segment lost 3 bases and the V segment lost 4 bases, leaving 7 bases of the junction unmatched. The DNA of the CDR3 is TGTGCCAGCAGCCACCCGGGACAGAACTACGAGCAGTACTTC. It is translated as CASSHPGQNYEQYF. Combining the CDR3 with reference TRBV5-8 and TRBJ2-7 gives the whole variable domain EAGVTQSPTHLIKTRGQQATLRCSPISGHTSVYWYQQALGLGLQFLLWYDEGEERNRGNFPPRFSGRQFPNYSSELNVNALELEDSALYLCASSHPGQNYEQYFGPGTRLTVT.

The gene calls are TRBV6-1 and TRBJ1-1, with a weak D call TRBD1 (5 bases). This CDR3 has 15 residues. Germline V gene sequence: CDR1 MNHNS, CDR2 SASEGT. The V and J ends lost 6 bases and 4 bases respectively, with 18 bases between them. The CDR3 loop reads CASRPGQGQATEAFF. The CDR3 coding sequence is TGTGCCAGCAGACCCGGACAAGGGCAGGCCACTGAAGCTTTCTTT.

The chain links TRBV7-9 to TRBJ2-2; 7 bases align to TRBD1. V lost 0 bases and J lost 1; bases outside the gene matches: 11. Germline CDR1 and CDR2: SEHNR and FQNEAQ (reference sequence). This CDR3 region has 19 residues. The CDR3 bases are TGTGCCAGCAGCTTAGCCCTAGCTCGACAGGGAATGAACACCGGGGAGCTGTTTTTT. Its protein product is CASSLALARQGMNTGELFF.